The rows below give T cell receptor beta chains drawn from one sample of a study of T-cell reconstitution after alpha-beta-depleted transplantation in children. A single record per CDR3 protein comes from TCRdb applying MiXCR to the PCR reads. This table holds around 370,000 distinct CDR3 sequences, 10% found once. The starting material was PBMCs from the stem cell graft donor, obtained from the stem cell graft. The origin of the receptors is a human donor who donated a stem cell graft to a child with acute lymphoblastic leukemia. The CDR3 runs from the conserved cysteine through the conserved F or W. A D gene is named only where the DNA matches it firmly. Rows may omit the clone size; those that give it use once, few, many or a size class.

CSARDLGVSNQPQHF,TGCAGTGCTAGAGATCTGGGGGTTAGCAATCAGCCCCAGCATTTT,NA,TRBJ1-5,TRBV20-1,NA
CASSPLAGEVEQFF,TGTGCCAGCAGCCCATTAGCGGGAGAGGTTGAGCAGTTCTTC,TRBD2,TRBJ2-1,TRBV7-6,medium-sized
CASSTGRRYGYTF,TGTGCCAGCAGCACAGGGCGCCGCTATGGCTACACCTTC,NA,TRBJ1-2,TRBV7-8,NA
CASSPGTPNQPQHF,TGTGCCAGCAGCCCCGGGACACCCAATCAGCCCCAGCATTTT,NA,TRBJ1-5,TRBV12-3/TRBV12-4,few
CASSSDMGYGYTF,TGCGCCAGCAGCTCGGACATGGGCTATGGCTACACCTTC,NA,TRBJ1-2,TRBV5-1,few
CSVEFPGSAYNEQFF,TGCAGCGTTGAATTCCCCGGGAGCGCCTACAATGAGCAGTTCTTC,NA,TRBJ2-1,TRBV29-1,few
CASSPGPIYNEKLFF,TGTGCCAGCAGCCCCGGACCGATCTATAATGAAAAACTGTTTTTT,NA,TRBJ1-4,TRBV7-9,once
CASSVAKELDSGNTIYF,TGTGCCAGCAGCGTAGCTAAAGAGCTGGACTCTGGAAACACCATATATTTT,NA,TRBJ1-3,TRBV9,few
CASSLTGRTYEQYF,TGTGCCAGCAGTTTGACAGGGAGAACCTACGAGCAGTACTTC,TRBD1,TRBJ2-7,TRBV28,few
CASSVAGGYGTEAFF,TGTGCCAGCAGCGTTGCAGGGGGTTATGGCACTGAAGCTTTCTTT,TRBD1,TRBJ1-1,TRBV9,NA
CASSLAISGNTGELFF,TGCGCCAGCAGCTTGGCTATTAGCGGGAATACCGGGGAGCTGTTTTTT,TRBD2,TRBJ2-2,TRBV5-1,NA
CASSPDWGSTDTQYF,TGTGCCAGCAGCCCGGACTGGGGGAGCACAGATACGCAGTATTTT,NA,TRBJ2-3,TRBV12-3/TRBV12-4,many
CASSLPLAGGLDIQYF,TGTGCCAGCAGCTTACCCCTAGCGGGAGGATTGGACATTCAGTACTTC,TRBD2,TRBJ2-4,TRBV7-9,few
CASSSGTRRQGQYF,TGTGCCAGCAGCTCGGGGACTAGGCGTCAGGGGCAGTACTTC,TRBD2,TRBJ2-7,TRBV7-2,NA
CASSLRAGASYEQYF,TGTGCCAGCAGCTTAAGGGCGGGTGCATCTTACGAGCAGTACTTC,NA,TRBJ2-7,TRBV7-2,NA
CASSLGRRTGVYNEQFF,TGTGCCAGCAGCTTAGGAAGGAGGACAGGGGTATACAATGAGCAGTTCTTC,TRBD1,TRBJ2-1,TRBV11-3,many
CASSQPLTSGGTLSSYNEQFF,TGTGCCAGCAGTCAACCCTTAACTAGCGGGGGGACTCTGAGCTCCTACAATGAGCAGTTCTTC,TRBD2,TRBJ2-1,TRBV6-1,NA
CASSESLVNTEAFF,TGCGCCAGCAGTGAGTCGCTGGTGAACACTGAAGCTTTCTTT,NA,TRBJ1-1,TRBV10-2,NA
CASSLASDGKNIQYF,TGTGCCAGCAGTTTAGCGTCTGATGGCAAAAACATTCAGTACTTC,NA,TRBJ2-4,TRBV12-3/TRBV12-4,NA
CAISAGGPNNEQFF,TGTGCCATCAGCGCGGGAGGGCCTAACAATGAGCAGTTCTTC,TRBD2,TRBJ2-1,TRBV10-3,NA
CASSFGTSGSLSYNEQFF,TGTGCCAGCAGTTTCGGCACTAGCGGGAGTTTGTCCTACAATGAGCAGTTCTTC,TRBD2,TRBJ2-1,TRBV12-3/TRBV12-4,NA
CSVLTGSLSGYTF,TGCAGCGTCTTGACAGGGAGTCTGAGTGGCTACACCTTC,TRBD1,TRBJ1-2,TRBV29-1,few
CASRRDRGQNTIYF,TGTGCCAGCAGACGGGACAGGGGACAAAACACCATATATTTT,TRBD1,TRBJ1-3,TRBV7-6,few
CATSDPTGHDYGYTF,TGTGCCACCAGTGATCCGACAGGGCATGACTATGGCTACACCTTC,TRBD1,TRBJ1-2,TRBV24-1,NA
CSAPRGQPNSPLHF,TGCAGTGCTCCCCGGGGACAGCCAAATTCACCCCTCCACTTT,TRBD1,TRBJ1-6,TRBV20-1,NA
CASSQAQMGLAGGLYEQYF,TGCGCCAGCAGCCAAGCGCAGATGGGACTAGCGGGAGGCCTTTACGAGCAGTACTTC,TRBD2,TRBJ2-7,TRBV4-1,NA
CASSSGTGAVEQYF,TGTGCCAGCAGCTCCGGGACAGGAGCGGTCGAGCAGTACTTC,TRBD1,TRBJ2-7,TRBV7-2,few
CASSLDGLAGRFSTDTQYF,TGTGCCAGCAGCTTAGATGGTCTAGCGGGCCGATTTAGCACAGATACGCAGTATTTT,TRBD2,TRBJ2-3,TRBV11-2,NA
CASSLAGVFVDTQYF,TGTGCCAGCAGTTTAGCGGGAGTATTTGTAGATACGCAGTATTTT,TRBD2,TRBJ2-3,TRBV28,few
CSATRLGEQYF,TGCAGTGCTACAAGGCTGGGGGAGCAGTACTTC,NA,TRBJ2-7,TRBV20-1,NA
CASQGGYEQYF,TGTGCCTCCCAGGGAGGCTACGAGCAGTACTTC,NA,TRBJ2-7,TRBV30,few
CAISKEDRSTSTDTQYF,TGTGCCATCAGCAAAGAAGACAGGTCCACTAGCACAGATACGCAGTATTTT,NA,TRBJ2-3,TRBV10-3,few
CASSQGASYEQYF,TGCGCCAGCAGCCAGGGAGCGAGCTACGAGCAGTACTTC,NA,TRBJ2-7,TRBV4-2,many
CASSFYTGELFF,TGTGCCAGCAGCTTCTACACCGGGGAGCTGTTTTTT,NA,TRBJ2-2,TRBV7-2,few
CASSPRPGLAGGPAYNEQFF,TGTGCCAGCAGCCCTCGTCCGGGACTAGCGGGAGGGCCAGCCTACAATGAGCAGTTCTTC,TRBD2,TRBJ2-1,TRBV11-1,NA
CATSPRLAQETQYF,TGTGCCACCAGCCCCCGACTAGCCCAAGAGACCCAGTACTTC,TRBD2,TRBJ2-5,TRBV15,NA
CSASRGLPYNEQFF,TGCAGTGCTTCCAGGGGGCTCCCCTACAATGAGCAGTTCTTC,TRBD1,TRBJ2-1,TRBV20-1,many
CAIRGPLSYNEQFF,TGTGCCATCAGGGGGCCCCTCTCCTACAATGAGCAGTTCTTC,NA,TRBJ2-1,TRBV10-3,NA
CASSFRLAGRGNEQFF,TGTGCCAGCAGCTTCCGACTAGCGGGAAGGGGAAATGAGCAGTTCTTC,TRBD2,TRBJ2-1,TRBV7-2,few
CASSSYRESPTDTQYF,TGTGCCAGCAGCTCCTACAGGGAATCCCCCACAGATACGCAGTATTTT,NA,TRBJ2-3,TRBV5-6,few
CASSSFPNRGAALAFF,TGCGCCAGCAGCAGTTTCCCCAACAGGGGGGCGGCGTTGGCTTTCTTT,TRBD1,TRBJ1-1,TRBV4-1,NA
CASSQEFAHHTGELFF,TGCGCCAGCAGCCAAGAGTTTGCGCACCACACCGGGGAGCTGTTTTTT,NA,TRBJ2-2,TRBV4-3,NA
CASSDQGAPYTGELFF,TGTGCCAGCAGTGACCAAGGAGCACCCTACACCGGGGAGCTGTTTTTT,NA,TRBJ2-2,TRBV28,NA
CASSLAGSREGEQYF,TGCGCCAGCAGCTTGGCCGGTAGCCGGGAGGGGGAGCAGTACTTC,TRBD2,TRBJ2-7,TRBV5-1,NA
CASSAIAGGSYEQYF,TGCGCCAGCAGCGCCATAGCGGGAGGCTCCTACGAGCAGTACTTC,TRBD2,TRBJ2-7,TRBV4-3,many